The next 32 T cell receptor beta chains were all read from a single sample in a study of blood T cell repertoires in COVID-19. Only in-frame clones appear in the TCRdb table, and some are missing; sequencing was by immunoSEQ multiplex PCR. The table lists nearly 350,000 clones, about 90% of them singletons. The sequenced material came from PBMCs or T cells enriched from blood (not recorded which). The receptors here all came from a woman aged 25-40 years who had recovered from COVID-19.

This chain uses TRBV19 with TRBJ1-1; possibly TRBD1 for D (6 bases). The CDR3 has 15 residues. V lost 1 base, J lost 4 bases, and 13 bases lay in between. Germline-derived CDR1 and CDR2 are LNHDA and SQIVND (reference sequence). CDR3 nucleotides: TGTGCCAGTAGTATAGTCTACTCAGGGGCCACTGAAGCTTTCTTT. Translated: CASSIVYSGATEAFF.

In its sample, this clone was seen once. The chain has TRBV2 and TRBJ2-3; the D gene is possibly TRBD2 (6 bases). Per germline, CDR1 SNHLY and CDR2 FYNNEI. V was trimmed by 1 base and J by 2 bases, leaving 13 bases between them. The CDR3 runs to 16 residues. The CDR3 region is CASSEGNGGDTDTQYF. The DNA of the CDR3 is TGTGCCAGCAGTGAAGGCAACGGGGGAGACACAGATACGCAGTATTTT.

The chain couples TRBV7-9 to TRBJ1-5; tentative D call: TRBD1 (6 bases). Trimming left V 5 bases short and J 4 bases short, with 12 bases between. Germline CDR1 is SEHNR and CDR2 is FQNEAQ (reference sequence). CDR3 length equals 14 residues. CDR3 amino acids: CASSHSDRNQPQHF. DNA for the CDR3: TGTGCCAGCAGCCACTCGGACAGAAATCAGCCCCAGCATTTT.

The rearrangement uses TRBV24-1 and TRBJ2-5, with D tentatively TRBD2 (6 bases). The CDR3 is 13 amino acids. Trimming removed 2 bases at V and 5 bases at J, with 8 bases between. CDR1 is KGHDR, CDR2 SFDVKD, per germline. CDR3 region: CATSDSGRETQYF. Written as DNA, the CDR3 is TGTGCCACCAGTGATTCGGGGAGGGAGACCCAGTACTTC.

The chain combines TRBV15 with TRBJ1-2; TRBD1 matches at 7 bases. Germline CDR1 and CDR2: LNHNV and YYDKDF (reference sequence). After removal of 1 base from V and 7 bases from J, the junction contained 9 bases not matched to a gene. CDR3 length: 15 residues. CDR3 sequence reads: CATSRVVEGAGGYTF. The CDR3 DNA reads TGTGCCACCAGCAGAGTTGTGGAGGGGGCGGGTGGCTACACCTTC.

The chain couples TRBV4-3 to TRBJ1-2; 11 positions agree with TRBD1. This CDR3 spans 14 amino acids. Trimming took 1 base from V and 7 from J; bases not matched to a gene: 2. Germline CDR1 LGHNA, CDR2 YSLEER. Here the CDR3 reads CASSQGTGGSGYTF. CDR3 DNA: TGCGCCAGCAGCCAAGGGACAGGGGGCTCTGGCTACACCTTC.

The chain combines TRBV29-1 with TRBJ2-5; D is ambiguous. The V end lost 1 base, the J end lost 4 bases, and 10 bases lay between the germline ends. The germline V gene has CDR1 SQVTM and CDR2 ANQGSEA. CDR3 length: 13 residues. The CDR3 loop is CSVEGPSGETQYF. CDR3 nucleotides: TGCAGCGTTGAAGGTCCCTCGGGAGAGACCCAGTACTTC.

This chain connects TRBV9 to TRBJ2-1, with 8 bases fitting TRBD2. Germline V gives CDR1 SGDLS, CDR2 YYNGEE. After removal of 0 bases from V and 4 bases from J, the junction contained 9 bases not matched to a gene. The CDR3 is 17 amino acids. CDR3 nucleotide sequence: TGTGCCAGCAGCGTAGCTTATCGGGGGGGAATTTACAATGAGCAGTTCTTC. Protein sequence: CASSVAYRGGIYNEQFF.

This chain joins TRBV15 and TRBJ1-2; D is perhaps TRBD1 (5 bases). Trimming took 0 bases from V and 1 from J, leaving 9 bases between them. CDR3 length: 15 amino acids. Germline loops: CDR1 LNHNV, CDR2 YYDKDF (reference sequence). The CDR3 DNA reads as TGTGCCACCAGCAGAGAACGGACAAGTAACTATGGCTACACCTTC. Encoded protein: CATSRERTSNYGYTF.

CDR3 sequence (DNA): TGCGCCAGCAGCCAAACTAGCGGGCCCACAGATACGCAGTATTTT. Amino acid sequence: CASSQTSGPTDTQYF. The V and J genes are TRBV5-1 and TRBJ2-3; TRBD2 agrees at 9 bases. The CDR3 totals 15 residues. V lost 4 bases and J lost 2; bases outside the gene matches: 5. CDR1 is SGHRS, CDR2 YFSETQ, per germline.

The V gene is TRBV7-9, the J gene TRBJ1-1, with D unclear. Germline CDR1 and CDR2: SEHNR and FQNEAQ (reference sequence). V was trimmed by 5 bases and J by 10 bases, leaving 14 bases between them. There are 12 residues in the CDR3. CDR3 coding DNA: TGTGCCAGCAGCGCCGGCGGCGTCGCAGCTTTCTTT. As protein: CASSAGGVAAFF.

The CDR3 DNA reads TGTGCCAGCAGTTCATACACTGAAGCTTTCTTT. Translated: CASSSYTEAFF. The chain joins TRBV12-3 or TRBV12-4 to TRBJ1-1; D ambiguous. The CDR3 has 11 amino acids. V gave up 4 bases and J gave up 3 bases, with 3 bases separating them.

This chain uses TRBV10-3 with TRBJ1-5; no firm D call. This CDR3 spans 13 amino acids. Germline V gene sequence: CDR1 ENHRY, CDR2 SYGVKD. V was clipped by 0 bases and J by 7 bases, with 7 bases between them. The CDR3, as DNA: TGTGCCATCAGTGAGTCGAGGGTACAGCCCCAGCATTTT. Translation gives CAISESRVQPQHF.

The chain uses TRBV5-1 and TRBJ1-6; D is unclear. Germline loops: CDR1 SGHRS, CDR2 YFSETQ. V was clipped by 0 bases and J by 0 bases, with 7 bases between them. The CDR3 is 16 residues long. The CDR3 sequence: CASSLGGSSYNSPLHF. For the CDR3, the DNA is TGCGCCAGCAGCTTGGGTGGGAGCTCCTATAATTCACCCCTCCACTTT.

The rearrangement uses TRBV9 and TRBJ2-7, with TRBD1 identical over 8 bases. The CDR3 runs to 13 residues. From germline, CDR1 is SGDLS and CDR2 YYNGEE. Trimming at V came to 4 bases and at J to 9 bases, leaving 9 bases not matched to a gene. This CDR3 is CASSPRTGGGQYF. The CDR3 nucleotides are TGTGCCAGCAGCCCACGCACAGGGGGAGGGCAGTACTTC. Using reference TRBV9 and TRBJ2-7 for the parts outside the CDR3, the full variable domain is DSGVTQTPKHLITATGQRVTLRCSPRSGDLSVYWYQQSLDQGLQFLIQYYNGEERAKGNILERFSAQQFPDLHSELNLSSLELGDSALYFCASSPRTGGGQYFGPGTRLTVT.

The chain carries TRBV3-1 (or the pseudogene TRBV3-2) and TRBJ2-3, with 8 positions matching TRBD2. CDR3 length equals 14 residues. Germline CDR1 and CDR2: LGHDT and YNNKEL (reference sequence). V lost 3 bases to trimming and J lost 4 bases; unmatched junction nucleotides: 3. The CDR3 nucleotides are TGTGCCAGCAGCCATAGCGGGGCCTCAGATACGCAGTATTTT. Protein: CASSHSGASDTQYF.

CDR3 coding DNA: TGTGCCAGCAGAACGACAGGGGTAAACACTGAAGCTTTCTTT. Translated: CASRTTGVNTEAFF. This chain connects TRBV11-2 to TRBJ1-1; 8 bases fit TRBD1. Germline trimming cut 6 bases from V and 2 bases from J; bases unmatched to any gene: 5. Germline CDR1 is SGHAT and CDR2 is FQNNGV. The CDR3 sequence is 14 residues long.

The chain links TRBV11-3 to TRBJ2-2; D may be TRBD1 (6 bases). Germline assignment: CDR1 SGHNT and CDR2 YENEEA. V was cut by 4 bases and J by 2 bases, with 14 bases left in between. The length of the CDR3 is 16 residues. The CDR3 bases are TGTGCCAGCAGCTCCGGACTGGGGGCCAACACCGGGGAGCTGTTTTTT. Its protein product is CASSSGLGANTGELFF.

The rearrangement uses TRBV7-9 and TRBJ2-1, with D perhaps TRBD1 (6 bases). The CDR3 covers 13 residues. Germline CDR1 reads SEHNR; CDR2 reads FQNEAQ (reference sequence). V dropped 5 bases and J dropped 7 bases, with 12 bases sitting between them. This CDR3 is CASSAYRDNEQFF. DNA of the CDR3: TGTGCCAGCAGCGCATACAGGGATAATGAGCAGTTCTTC.

This clone was seen only once. For the CDR3, the DNA is TGTGCCAGCAGTGACAGGGCAACGGCCAAAAACATTCAGTACTTC. Translating gives CASSDRATAKNIQYF. This chain connects TRBV6-1 to TRBJ2-4, with D perhaps matching TRBD1 (5 bases). Germline CDR1 reads MNHNS; CDR2 reads SASEGT. Deletions cut 3 bases from V and 1 base from J, with 10 bases between. The CDR3 extends over 15 amino acids.

The rearrangement links TRBV27 to TRBJ1-5; TRBD1 agrees at 8 bases. Germline V gene lookup returns CDR1 MNHEY and CDR2 SMNVEV (reference sequence). V shed 5 bases, J shed 4 bases, and the junction held 7 bases outside the gene matches. The CDR3 length is 15 residues. CDR3 sequence reads: CASSIGQGGNQPQHF. In DNA form, the CDR3 reads TGTGCCAGCAGTATCGGACAGGGAGGTAATCAGCCCCAGCATTTT.

The gene calls are TRBV5-1 and TRBJ2-1; TRBD2 matches at 10 bases. The CDR3 length is 15 residues. Germline-derived CDR1 and CDR2 are SGHRS and YFSETQ. J gave up 15 bases and V 4 bases, and 16 bases lay outside the gene matches. The CDR3 spells CASSPRTSGDYLRFF. CDR3 nucleotides: TGCGCCAGCAGCCCCCGGACTAGCGGAGACTACCTTCGGTTCTTC.

The rearrangement links TRBV4-2 to TRBJ2-5; D is unclear. Germline CDR1 and CDR2: LGHNA and YNFKEQ. Trimming stripped 1 base from V and 5 bases from J, with 11 bases between. The CDR3 runs 14 residues. The CDR3 DNA follows: TGTGCCAGCAGCCAAGTATCTAGTCCCGAGACCCAGTACTTC. Its protein product is CASSQVSSPETQYF.

The sample holds a few counts of this clone. The V gene is TRBV2, the J gene TRBJ1-1, with 8 bases that match TRBD1. V gave up 6 bases and J gave up 4 bases; unmatched junction bases: 10. Per the germline V gene, CDR1 is SNHLY and CDR2 is FYNNEI. This CDR3 contains 15 residues. In nucleotides, the CDR3 is TGTGCCAGCAGACCGAACAGGGGGATAACCACTGAAGCTTTCTTT. Protein sequence: CASRPNRGITTEAFF.

The chain couples TRBV7-2 to TRBJ2-5, with TRBD2 as a possible D gene (5 bases). From germline, CDR1 is SGHTA and CDR2 FQGNSA. This CDR3 region has 14 residues. V gave up 5 bases and J gave up 7 bases, with 17 bases separating them. The CDR3 spells CASSLGLARGTQYF. CDR3 nucleotides: TGTGCCAGCAGCCTCGGACTCGCCCGCGGGACCCAGTACTTC.

The chain recombines TRBV5-4 with TRBJ2-2, with D maybe TRBD1 (9 bases). Germline V gives CDR1 SGHNT, CDR2 YYREEE (reference sequence). The CDR3 is made up of 16 amino acids. The V end was cut by 3 bases, the J end by 4 bases, with 16 bases between. The CDR3 here is CASSSGGTGTTGELFF. CDR3 coding DNA: TGTGCCAGCAGCTCGGGGGGGACAGGGACCACCGGGGAGCTGTTTTTT.

The rearrangement joins TRBV2 to TRBJ2-1, with D unresolved. Germline V lookup: CDR1 SNHLY, CDR2 FYNNEI. Trimming stripped 3 bases from V and 8 bases from J, with 11 bases between. The CDR3 consists of 13 residues. Here the CDR3 reads CASSESSPDEQFF. In DNA, the CDR3 is TGTGCCAGCAGTGAGAGCTCTCCGGATGAGCAGTTCTTC.

In DNA form, the CDR3 reads TGTGCCAGCAGCTTGGGACAGCCATCCTACGAGCAGTACTTC. Translated: CASSLGQPSYEQYF. The chain is built from TRBV5-8 and TRBJ2-7; tentative D call: TRBD1 (5 bases). CDR1 is SGHTS and CDR2 is YDEGEE in the germline V gene. The V end lost 0 bases, the J end lost 1 base, and 8 bases lay between the germline ends. The CDR3 is made up of 14 amino acids.

V is TRBV6-2 or TRBV6-3 and J is TRBJ2-7; TRBD2 might be the D (6 bases). V was cut by 4 bases and J by 0 bases, with 16 bases left in between. Germline lookup yields CDR1 MNHEY and CDR2 SVGEGT. This CDR3 has 16 residues. The CDR3 DNA sequence: TGTGCCAGCAGTTCGCGAGACATGGGAGGCTCCTACGAGCAGTACTTC. Encoded protein: CASSSRDMGGSYEQYF.

This clone turned up a few times. J is TRBJ2-2 and V is TRBV5-1; maybe TRBD2 (6 bases). This CDR3 region has 15 residues. V shed 0 bases and J shed 3 bases, with 9 bases lying between them. The germline V gene encodes CDR1 SGHRS and CDR2 YFSETQ. This chain's CDR3 is CASSLGGLDTGELFF. The CDR3 nucleotides read TGCGCCAGCAGCTTGGGGGGACTCGACACCGGGGAGCTGTTTTTT.

This rearrangement joins TRBV24-1 to TRBJ1-1; the match to TRBD1 covers 7 bases. CDR3 length: 14 residues. CDR1 KGHDR and CDR2 SFDVKD come from the germline V gene. V shed 4 bases and J 1 base; nucleotides not matched to a gene: 2. CDR3 sequence reads: CATSEGTANTEAFF. CDR3 sequence (DNA): TGTGCCACCAGTGAGGGGACAGCGAACACTGAAGCTTTCTTT.

This clone was seen a single time. The V and J genes are TRBV30 and TRBJ1-5; maybe TRBD1 (6 bases). The germline gives CDR1 GTSNPN, CDR2 SVGIG (reference sequence). There are 13 residues in the CDR3. Trimming removed 2 bases at V and 10 bases at J, with 15 bases between. The CDR3 spells CAWSRQDKEPQHF. CDR3 nucleotides: TGTGCCTGGAGTAGACAGGATAAAGAACCCCAGCATTTT.